The table lists the clone carrying this T cell receptor beta chain with a few counts. Its antigen is unknown. The germline gives CDR1 MNHNS, CDR2 SASEGT. With 1 base removed from V and 4 bases from J, the gap between germline ends came to 5 bases. This CDR3 has 12 residues. The data derive from a study of cytomegalovirus exposure and HLA in healthy donors. Whole-study results and caveats: TCR beta sequences reportedly predicted most subjects' HLA-A and HLA-B alleles accurately.

PCR was performed using 60 Vbeta and 13 Jbeta primers. Generated by immunoSEQ multiplex PCR, the TCRdb table keeps only in-frame clones and is missing some. The sample records fewer than 100,000 clones, approximately 7.6% being singletons. The chain carries TRBV6-1 and TRBJ2-7, with unresolved D. This receptor was identified in a man between 45 and 60 years old in good health and CMV-seronegative. Material for sequencing was PBMCs. CDR3 sequence: CASSEDRYEQYF. Here the CDR3 DNA reads TGTGCCAGCAGTGAAGATAGATACGAGCAGTACTTC.